This TCR beta chain derives from a study of CD8+ T cells in alopecia areata. Of note for this clone: Its specificity is unknown.

Germline lookup yields CDR1 GTSNPN and CDR2 SVGIG (reference sequence). The ends lost 1 base at V and 3 bases at J; junction bases unmatched: 9. The CDR3 has 17 amino acids. Treatment denoted: oral pan-JAK inhibitor, 5-10 mg twice daily. Study observations and caveats: Amid tofacitinib therapy, many expanded lesional clones stayed present in scalp and blood.

RNA was extracted and reverse transcribed into cDNA as the sequencing template. Measured with immunoSEQ multiplex PCR; TCRdb has only the in-frame clones, and not every one. The sample carries approximately 45,000 clones, around 71% recorded once. The origin of this receptor is a human donor with alopecia areata. The chain uses TRBV30 and TRBJ2-1; 10 bases fit TRBD2. The sequences come from CD8+ T cells sorted from blood, collected at week 4, from a patient treated with tofacitinib. Written as DNA, the CDR3 is TGTGCCTGGAGTGAAACAGAGCGGGGGGGCGACTACAATGAGCAGTTCTTC. This codes for CAWSETERGGDYNEQFF.